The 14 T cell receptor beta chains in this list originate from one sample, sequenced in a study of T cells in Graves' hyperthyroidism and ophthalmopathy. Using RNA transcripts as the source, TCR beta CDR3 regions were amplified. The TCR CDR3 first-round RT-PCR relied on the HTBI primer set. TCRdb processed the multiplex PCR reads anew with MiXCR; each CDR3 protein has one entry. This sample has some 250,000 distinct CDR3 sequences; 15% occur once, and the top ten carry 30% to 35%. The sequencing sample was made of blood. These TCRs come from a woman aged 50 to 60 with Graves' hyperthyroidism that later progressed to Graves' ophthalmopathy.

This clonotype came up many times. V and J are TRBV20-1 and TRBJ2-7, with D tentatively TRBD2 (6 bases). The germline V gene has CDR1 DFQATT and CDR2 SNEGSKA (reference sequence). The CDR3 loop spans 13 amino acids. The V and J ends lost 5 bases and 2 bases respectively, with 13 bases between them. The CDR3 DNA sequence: TGCAGTGCTCCCCAGCGGGCAACCTACGAGCAGTACTTC. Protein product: CSAPQRATYEQYF.

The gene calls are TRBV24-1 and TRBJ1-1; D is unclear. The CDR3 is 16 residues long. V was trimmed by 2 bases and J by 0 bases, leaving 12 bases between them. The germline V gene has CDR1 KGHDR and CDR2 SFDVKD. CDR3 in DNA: TGTGCCACCAGTGATTCTAGGTCCGGACTGAACACTGAAGCTTTCTTT. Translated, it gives CATSDSRSGLNTEAFF.

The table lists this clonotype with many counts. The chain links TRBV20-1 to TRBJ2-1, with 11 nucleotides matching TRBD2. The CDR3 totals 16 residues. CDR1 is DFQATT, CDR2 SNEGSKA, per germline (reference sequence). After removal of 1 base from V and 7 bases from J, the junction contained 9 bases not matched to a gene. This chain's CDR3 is CSARGPTSGSFNEQFF. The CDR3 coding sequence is TGCAGTGCTAGAGGACCTACTAGCGGGAGTTTTAATGAGCAGTTCTTC.

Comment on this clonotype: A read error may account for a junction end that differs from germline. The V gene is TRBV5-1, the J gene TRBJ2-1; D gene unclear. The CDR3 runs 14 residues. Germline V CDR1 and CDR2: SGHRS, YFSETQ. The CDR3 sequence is CANSPVVGSNEQFF. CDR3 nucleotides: TGCGCCAACAGCCCGGTGGTCGGCAGCAATGAGCAGTTCTTC.

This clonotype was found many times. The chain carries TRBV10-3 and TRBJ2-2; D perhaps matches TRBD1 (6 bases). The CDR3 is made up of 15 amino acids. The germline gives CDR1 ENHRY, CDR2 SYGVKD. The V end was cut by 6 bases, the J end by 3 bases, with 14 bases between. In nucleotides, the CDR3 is TGTGCCATCAGCAACCGGGACACCTACACCGGGGAGCTGTTTTTT. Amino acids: CAISNRDTYTGELFF.

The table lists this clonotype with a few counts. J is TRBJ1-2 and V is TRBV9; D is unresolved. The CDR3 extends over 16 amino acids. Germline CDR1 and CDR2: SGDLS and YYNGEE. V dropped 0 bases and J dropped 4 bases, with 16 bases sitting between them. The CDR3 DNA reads TGTGCCAGCAGCGTAGCTAAGAATCCTGTATTCTATGGCTACACCTTC. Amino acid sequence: CASSVAKNPVFYGYTF.

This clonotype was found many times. CDR3 in amino acids: CASIQDRFYNSPLHF. CDR3 sequence (DNA): TGTGCCAGCATCCAGGACAGGTTCTATAATTCACCCCTCCACTTT. The chain carries TRBV2 and TRBJ1-6; 7 nucleotides align to TRBD1. CDR3 size: 15 residues. CDR1 and CDR2 from the germline V gene are SNHLY and FYNNEI. The junction had 6 bases not matched to a gene; V was cut back by 7 bases and J by 3 bases. The full variable domain, in which reference TRBV2 and TRBJ1-6 provide the parts outside the CDR3, is EPEVTQTPSHQVTQMGQEVILRCVPISNHLYFYWYRQILGQKVEFLVSFYNNEISEKSEIFDDQFSVERPDGSNFTLKIRSTKLEDSAMYFCASIQDRFYNSPLHFGNGTRLTVT.

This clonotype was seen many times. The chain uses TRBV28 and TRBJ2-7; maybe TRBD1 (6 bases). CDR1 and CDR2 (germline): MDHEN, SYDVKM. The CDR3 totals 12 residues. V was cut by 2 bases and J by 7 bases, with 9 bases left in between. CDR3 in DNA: TGTGCCAGCAGTTTAAGGGGGAGAGAGCAGTACTTC. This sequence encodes CASSLRGREQYF.

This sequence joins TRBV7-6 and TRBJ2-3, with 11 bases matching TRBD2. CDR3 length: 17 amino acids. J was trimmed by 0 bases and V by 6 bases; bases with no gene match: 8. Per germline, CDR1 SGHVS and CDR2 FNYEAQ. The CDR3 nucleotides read TGTGCCAGCAGTCGGGACTCTAGCGGGGGGAGCACAGATACGCAGTATTTT. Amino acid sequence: CASSRDSSGGSTDTQYF. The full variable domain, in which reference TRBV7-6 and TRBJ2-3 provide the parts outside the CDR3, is GAGVSQSPRYKVTKRGQDVALRCDPISGHVSLYWYRQALGQGPEFLTYFNYEAQQDKSGLPNDRFSAERPEGSISTLTIQRTEQRDSAMYRCASSRDSSGGSTDTQYFGPGTRLTVL.

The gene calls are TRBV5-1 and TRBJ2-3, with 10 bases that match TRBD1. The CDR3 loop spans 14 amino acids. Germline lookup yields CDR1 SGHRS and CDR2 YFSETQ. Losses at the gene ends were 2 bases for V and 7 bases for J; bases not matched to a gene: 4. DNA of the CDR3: TGCGCCAGCAGCTTTGGACAGGGGGAACATACGCAGTATTTT. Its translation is CASSFGQGEHTQYF. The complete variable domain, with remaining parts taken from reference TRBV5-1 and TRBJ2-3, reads KAGVTQTPRYLIKTRGQQVTLSCSPISGHRSVSWYQQTPGQGLQFLFEYFSETQRNKGNFPGRFSGRQFSNSRSEMNVSTLELGDSALYLCASSFGQGEHTQYFGPGTRLTVL.

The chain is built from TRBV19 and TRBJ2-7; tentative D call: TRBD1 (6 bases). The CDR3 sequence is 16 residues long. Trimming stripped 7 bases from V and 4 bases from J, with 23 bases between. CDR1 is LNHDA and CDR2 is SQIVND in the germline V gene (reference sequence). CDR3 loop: CASTTSLGAEKYEQYF. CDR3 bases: TGTGCCAGTACCACTTCCTTGGGGGCAGAGAAATACGAGCAGTACTTC.

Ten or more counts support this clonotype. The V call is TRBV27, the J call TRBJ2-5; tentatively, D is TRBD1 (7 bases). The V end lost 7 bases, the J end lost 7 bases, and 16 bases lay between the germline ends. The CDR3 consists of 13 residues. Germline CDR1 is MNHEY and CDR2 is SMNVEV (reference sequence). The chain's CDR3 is CASTEQGRGTQYF. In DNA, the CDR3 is TGTGCCAGCACTGAACAGGGGCGGGGGACCCAGTACTTC.

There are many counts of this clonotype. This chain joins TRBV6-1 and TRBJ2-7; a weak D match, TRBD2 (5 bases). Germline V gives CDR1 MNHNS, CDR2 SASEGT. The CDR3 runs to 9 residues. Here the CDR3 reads CTSFDEQYF. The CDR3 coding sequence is TGTACTAGTTTTGACGAGCAGTACTTC.

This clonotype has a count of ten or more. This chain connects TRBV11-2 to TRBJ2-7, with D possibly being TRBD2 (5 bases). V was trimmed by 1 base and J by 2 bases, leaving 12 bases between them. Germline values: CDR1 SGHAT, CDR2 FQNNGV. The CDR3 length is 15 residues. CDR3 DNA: TGTGCCAGCAGCTTAGGACGACTAAATACCTACGAGCAGTACTTC. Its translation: CASSLGRLNTYEQYF.